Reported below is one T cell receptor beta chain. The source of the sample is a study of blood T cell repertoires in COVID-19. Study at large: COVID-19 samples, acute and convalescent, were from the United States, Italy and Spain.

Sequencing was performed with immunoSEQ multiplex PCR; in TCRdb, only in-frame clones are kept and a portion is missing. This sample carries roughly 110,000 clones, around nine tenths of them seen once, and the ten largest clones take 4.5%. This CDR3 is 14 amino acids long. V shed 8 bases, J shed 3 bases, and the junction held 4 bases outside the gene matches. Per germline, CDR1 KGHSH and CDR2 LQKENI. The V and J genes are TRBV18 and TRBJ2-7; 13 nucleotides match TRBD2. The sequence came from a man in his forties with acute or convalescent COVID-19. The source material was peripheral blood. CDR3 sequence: CASQGTSGDYEQYF. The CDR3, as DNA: TGTGCCAGCCAAGGGACTAGCGGGGACTACGAGCAGTACTTC.